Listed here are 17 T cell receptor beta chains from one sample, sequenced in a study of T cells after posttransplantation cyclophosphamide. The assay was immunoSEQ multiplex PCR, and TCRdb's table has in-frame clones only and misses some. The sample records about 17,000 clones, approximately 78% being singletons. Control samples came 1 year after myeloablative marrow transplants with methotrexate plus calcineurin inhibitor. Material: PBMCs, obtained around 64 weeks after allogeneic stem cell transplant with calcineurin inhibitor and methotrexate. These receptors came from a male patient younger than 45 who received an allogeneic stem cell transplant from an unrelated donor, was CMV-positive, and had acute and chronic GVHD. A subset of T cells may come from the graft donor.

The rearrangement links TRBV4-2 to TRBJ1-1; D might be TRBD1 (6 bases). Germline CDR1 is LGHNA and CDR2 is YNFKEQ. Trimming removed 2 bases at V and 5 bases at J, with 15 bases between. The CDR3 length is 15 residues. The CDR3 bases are TGTGCCAGCAGCCAATTTCAGGGGCCCTGGACTGAAGCTTTCTTT. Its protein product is CASSQFQGPWTEAFF.

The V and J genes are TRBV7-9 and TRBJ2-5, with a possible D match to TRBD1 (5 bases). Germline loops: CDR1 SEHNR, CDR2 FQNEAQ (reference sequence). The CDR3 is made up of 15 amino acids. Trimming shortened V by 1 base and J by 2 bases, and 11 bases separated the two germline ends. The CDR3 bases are TGTGCCAGCAGCTTAGTCCCAGGGCAGCAAGAGACCCAGTACTTC. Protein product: CASSLVPGQQETQYF.

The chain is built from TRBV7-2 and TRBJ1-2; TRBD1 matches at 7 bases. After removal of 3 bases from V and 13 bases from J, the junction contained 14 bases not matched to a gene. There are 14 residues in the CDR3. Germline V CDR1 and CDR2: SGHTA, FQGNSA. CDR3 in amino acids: CASSLDRQGSSSTF. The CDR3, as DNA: TGTGCCAGCAGCTTGGATCGACAGGGTAGCAGTTCCACCTTC.

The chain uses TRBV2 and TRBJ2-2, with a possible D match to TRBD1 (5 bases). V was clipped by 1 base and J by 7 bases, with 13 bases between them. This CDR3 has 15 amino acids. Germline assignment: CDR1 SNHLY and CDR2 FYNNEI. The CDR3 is CASSEGLGRGGELFF. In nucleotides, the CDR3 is TGTGCCAGCAGTGAAGGTCTGGGGCGCGGCGGGGAGCTGTTTTTT. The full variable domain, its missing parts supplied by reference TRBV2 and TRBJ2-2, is EPEVTQTPSHQVTQMGQEVILRCVPISNHLYFYWYRQILGQKVEFLVSFYNNEISEKSEIFDDQFSVERPDGSNFTLKIRSTKLEDSAMYFCASSEGLGRGGELFFGEGSRLTVL.

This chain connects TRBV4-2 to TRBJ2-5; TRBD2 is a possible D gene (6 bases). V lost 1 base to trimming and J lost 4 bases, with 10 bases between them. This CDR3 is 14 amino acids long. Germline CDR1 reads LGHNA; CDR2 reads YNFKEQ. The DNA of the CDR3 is TGTGCCAGCAGCCAAGGGGCTAGCGCAGAGACCCAGTACTTC. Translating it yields CASSQGASAETQYF.

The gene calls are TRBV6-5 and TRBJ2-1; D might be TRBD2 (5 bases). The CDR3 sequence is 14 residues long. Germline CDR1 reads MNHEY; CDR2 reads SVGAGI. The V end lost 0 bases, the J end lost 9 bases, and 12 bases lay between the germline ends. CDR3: CASSYSISAGEQFF. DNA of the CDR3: TGTGCCAGCAGTTACTCGATTAGCGCGGGTGAGCAGTTCTTC.

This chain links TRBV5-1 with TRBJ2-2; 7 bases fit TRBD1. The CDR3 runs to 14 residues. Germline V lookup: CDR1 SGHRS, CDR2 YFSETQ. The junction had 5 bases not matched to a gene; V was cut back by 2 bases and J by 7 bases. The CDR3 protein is CASSLQGSGGELFF. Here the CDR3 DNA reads TGCGCCAGCAGCTTACAGGGGAGTGGCGGGGAGCTGTTTTTT.

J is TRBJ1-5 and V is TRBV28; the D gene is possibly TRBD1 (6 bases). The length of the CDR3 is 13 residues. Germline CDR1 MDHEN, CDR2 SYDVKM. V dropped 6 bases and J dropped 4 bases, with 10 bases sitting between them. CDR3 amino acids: CASRYRENQPQHF. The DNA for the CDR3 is TGTGCCAGCAGATACAGGGAAAATCAGCCCCAGCATTTT.

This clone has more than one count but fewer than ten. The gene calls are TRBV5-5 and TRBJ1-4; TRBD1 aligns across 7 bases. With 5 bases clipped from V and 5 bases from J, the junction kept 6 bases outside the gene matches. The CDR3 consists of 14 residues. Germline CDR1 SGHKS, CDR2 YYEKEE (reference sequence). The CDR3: CASSAGTVNEKLFF. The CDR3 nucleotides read TGTGCCAGCAGTGCCGGGACAGTAAATGAAAAACTGTTTTTT.

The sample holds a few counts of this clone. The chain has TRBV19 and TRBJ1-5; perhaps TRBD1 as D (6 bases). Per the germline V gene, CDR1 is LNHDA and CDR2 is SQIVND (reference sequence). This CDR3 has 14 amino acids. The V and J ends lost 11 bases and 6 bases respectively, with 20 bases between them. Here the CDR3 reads CAAEQGNGVQPQHF. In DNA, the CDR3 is TGTGCCGCGGAGCAGGGGAACGGGGTTCAGCCCCAGCATTTT.

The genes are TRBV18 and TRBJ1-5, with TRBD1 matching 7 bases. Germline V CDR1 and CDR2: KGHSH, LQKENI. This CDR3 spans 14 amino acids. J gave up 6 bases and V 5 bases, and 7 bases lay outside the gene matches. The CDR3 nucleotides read TGTGCCAGCTCATCTCAGGGGGTGGGTCAGCCCCAGCATTTT. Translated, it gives CASSSQGVGQPQHF.

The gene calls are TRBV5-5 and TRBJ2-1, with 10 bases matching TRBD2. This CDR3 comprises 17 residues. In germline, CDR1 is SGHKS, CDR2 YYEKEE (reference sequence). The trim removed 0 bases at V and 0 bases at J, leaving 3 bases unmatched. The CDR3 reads CASSLASSGGSYNEQFF. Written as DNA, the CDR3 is TGTGCCAGCAGCTTGGCCTCTAGCGGGGGCTCCTACAATGAGCAGTTCTTC.

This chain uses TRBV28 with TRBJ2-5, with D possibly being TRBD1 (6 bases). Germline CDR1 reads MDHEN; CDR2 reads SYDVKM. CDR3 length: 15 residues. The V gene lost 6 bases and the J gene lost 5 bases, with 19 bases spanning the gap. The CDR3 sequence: CASRTGPQLRETQYF. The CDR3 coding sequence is TGTGCCAGCAGAACAGGGCCACAGCTCCGGGAGACCCAGTACTTC.

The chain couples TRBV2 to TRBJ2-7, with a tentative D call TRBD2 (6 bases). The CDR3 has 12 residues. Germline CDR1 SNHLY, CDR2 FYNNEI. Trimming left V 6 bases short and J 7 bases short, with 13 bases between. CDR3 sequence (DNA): TGTGCCAGCAGCAGGGACTCTCAAGAGCAGTACTTC. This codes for CASSRDSQEQYF.

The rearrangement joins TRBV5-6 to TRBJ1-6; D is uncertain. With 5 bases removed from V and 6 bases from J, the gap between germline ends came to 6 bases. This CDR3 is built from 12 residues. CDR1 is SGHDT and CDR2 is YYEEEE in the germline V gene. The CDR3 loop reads CASSFLNSPLHF. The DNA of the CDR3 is TGTGCCAGCAGTTTTCTTAATTCACCCCTCCACTTT.

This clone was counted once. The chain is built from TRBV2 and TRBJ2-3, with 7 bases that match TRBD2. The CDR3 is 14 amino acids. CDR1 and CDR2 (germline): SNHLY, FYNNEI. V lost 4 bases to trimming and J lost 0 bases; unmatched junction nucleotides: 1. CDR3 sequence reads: CASSGGGSTDTQYF. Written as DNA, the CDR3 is TGTGCCAGCAGTGGGGGGGGGAGCACAGATACGCAGTATTTT.

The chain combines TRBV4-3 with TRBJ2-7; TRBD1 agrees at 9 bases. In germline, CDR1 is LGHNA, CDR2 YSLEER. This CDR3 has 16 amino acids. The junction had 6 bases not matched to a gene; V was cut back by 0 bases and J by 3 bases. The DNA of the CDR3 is TGCGCCAGCAGCCAAGATAGGGGGACAGGGAACTACGAGCAGTACTTC. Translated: CASSQDRGTGNYEQYF.